The 12 T cell receptor beta chains reported below all come from one sample, sequenced in a study of blood T cell repertoires in COVID-19. Some clones are missing from TCRdb's copy, which holds only in-frame ones; the method was immunoSEQ multiplex PCR. The sample yields roughly 290,000 clones, about 90% seen once. Source material: PBMCs or T cells enriched from blood (not recorded which). The receptors were gathered from a woman in her late teens or twenties with acute COVID-19.

This chain's CDR3 is CASSYSTAGAQNTQYF. DNA for the CDR3: TGTGCCAGCAGTTACTCGACCGCGGGAGCACAGAATACGCAGTATTTT. The rearrangement links TRBV6-5 to TRBJ2-3; TRBD2 agrees at 7 bases. CDR1 and CDR2 from the germline V gene are MNHEY and SVGAGI. Trimming removed 0 bases from V and 7 bases from J; junction bases left unmatched: 10. The CDR3 has 16 amino acids.

This rearrangement joins TRBV12-3 or TRBV12-4 to TRBJ1-2, with TRBD1 matching 8 bases. The V and J ends lost 5 bases and 13 bases, in that order; junction bases with no gene match: 6. The CDR3 has 11 residues. CDR3 sequence: CASSRQGPGTF. The CDR3 region has the DNA TGTGCCAGCAGTAGACAGGGGCCAGGCACCTTC.

This clone showed up just once. The J gene is TRBJ1-2, the V gene TRBV5-1, with D unclear. The CDR3 covers 12 residues. Germline assignment: CDR1 SGHRS and CDR2 YFSETQ. V lost 0 bases, J lost 7 bases, and 7 bases lay in between. The CDR3 spells CASSLDGGGYTF. In DNA, the CDR3 is TGCGCCAGCAGCTTGGACGGAGGTGGCTACACCTTC.

V is TRBV14 and J is TRBJ2-1; 9 nucleotides match TRBD2. The CDR3 is 17 amino acids. V shed 0 bases, J shed 9 bases, and the junction held 12 bases outside the gene matches. Looked up from germline, CDR1 is SGHDN and CDR2 is FVKESK. The CDR3 protein is CASSQEDGASGIVEQFF. As DNA, the CDR3 is TGTGCCAGCAGCCAAGAAGATGGGGCTAGCGGGATAGTTGAGCAGTTCTTC.

This chain links TRBV6-5 with TRBJ2-7, with D perhaps TRBD2 (6 bases). This CDR3 is 14 amino acids long. CDR1 and CDR2 (germline): MNHEY, SVGAGI. The V gene lost 5 bases and the J gene lost 6 bases, with 17 bases spanning the gap. This chain's CDR3 is CASSLKAGPSEQYF. The CDR3 DNA reads TGTGCCAGCAGTCTCAAGGCGGGGCCGAGCGAGCAGTACTTC.

The V and J genes are TRBV2 and TRBJ2-1, with TRBD2 matching over 11 bases. V gave up 7 bases and J gave up 7 bases; unmatched junction bases: 6. The germline CDR1 and CDR2 sequences are SNHLY and FYNNEI. The CDR3 is made up of 14 amino acids. The CDR3 loop is CASMGTSGRNEQFF. The CDR3 coding sequence is TGTGCCAGCATGGGGACTAGCGGTAGGAATGAGCAGTTCTTC.

J is TRBJ2-3 and V is TRBV5-1; D gene uncertain. The germline CDR1 and CDR2 sequences are SGHRS and YFSETQ. The CDR3 has 15 residues. Trimming cost V 0 bases and J 0 bases, with 8 bases left between them. In DNA form, the CDR3 reads TGCGCCAGCAGCTTGGTTGCCGGGAGCACAGATACGCAGTATTTT. This encodes CASSLVAGSTDTQYF.

The chain joins TRBV6-4 to TRBJ2-1; no clear D. There are 15 residues in the CDR3. CDR1 and CDR2 from the germline V gene are MRHNA and SNTAGT. Trimming pared 0 bases from V and 5 bases from J, leaving 11 bases between. The CDR3 is CASSDSVSGNNEQFF. DNA of the CDR3: TGTGCCAGCAGTGACTCGGTTTCCGGTAACAATGAGCAGTTCTTC.

The chain joins TRBV14 to TRBJ2-7, with 9 bases matching TRBD2. Per the germline V gene, CDR1 is SGHDN and CDR2 is FVKESK. V shed 5 bases and J 4 bases; nucleotides not matched to a gene: 9. The CDR3 is 15 residues long. CDR3 sequence (DNA): TGTGCCAGCAGCACGCTTGCGGGAGGGCTGTACGAGCAGTACTTC. Protein sequence: CASSTLAGGLYEQYF.

The chain uses TRBV9 and TRBJ1-1; D may be TRBD1 (6 bases). The CDR3 extends over 13 amino acids. Germline V gene lookup returns CDR1 SGDLS and CDR2 YYNGEE. V lost 0 bases, J lost 9 bases, and 12 bases lay in between. CDR3 nucleotides: TGTGCCAGCAGCGTAGCTTATAGGGACAAAGCTTTCTTT. This codes for CASSVAYRDKAFF.

The chain has TRBV7-8 and TRBJ2-7; 8 bases are shared with TRBD1. Germline-derived CDR1 and CDR2 are SGHVS and FQNEAQ. This CDR3 region has 15 residues. The trim removed 4 bases at V and 3 bases at J, leaving 8 bases unmatched. DNA for the CDR3: TGTGCCAGCAGCTCGGGGACAGGAAAATTCTACGAGCAGTACTTC. Translated, it gives CASSSGTGKFYEQYF.

The CDR3 sequence is CASSPPGQEGNYGYTF. In DNA, the CDR3 is TGTGCCAGCTCACCACCAGGACAGGAGGGGAACTATGGCTACACCTTC. The J gene is TRBJ1-2, the V gene TRBV18; 7 bases map to TRBD1. Trimming removed 0 bases from V and 2 bases from J; junction bases left unmatched: 6. The CDR3 contains 16 residues. Germline CDR1 reads KGHSH; CDR2 reads LQKENI.